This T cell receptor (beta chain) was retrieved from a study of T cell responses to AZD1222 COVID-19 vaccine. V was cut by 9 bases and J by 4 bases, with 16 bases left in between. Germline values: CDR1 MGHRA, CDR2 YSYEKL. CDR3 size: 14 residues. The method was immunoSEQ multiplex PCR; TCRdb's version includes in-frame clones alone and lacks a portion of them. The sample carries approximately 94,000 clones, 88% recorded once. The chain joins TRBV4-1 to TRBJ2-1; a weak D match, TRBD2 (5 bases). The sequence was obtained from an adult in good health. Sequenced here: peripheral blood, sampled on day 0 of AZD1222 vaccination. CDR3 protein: CASRLAEGYNEQFF. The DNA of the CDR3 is TGCGCCAGTAGGCTAGCAGAGGGATACAATGAGCAGTTCTTC.